The sequence of this T cell receptor (beta chain) was determined in a study of blood T cell repertoires in COVID-19. Study context: Some COVID-19 samples were acute and others convalescent; all came from the United States, Italy and Spain. Sample material is recorded as cDNA or gDNA derived from T cells, B-cell-depleted T cells, or PBMCs.

The junction had 8 bases not matched to a gene; V was cut back by 3 bases and J by 5 bases. The CDR3 totals 15 residues. CDR1 is SEHNR, CDR2 FQNEAQ, per germline (reference sequence). As processed by the authors: Amplifying reference gene primers gave estimates of nucleated cell counts. Here immunoSEQ multiplex PCR was the method, and the copy in TCRdb shows in-frame clones only, minus some. D and trimming were read from the DNA, whereas the V and J calls and clone size are those reported in that table. The table includes fewer than 300,000 clones, approximately 83% detected once. The clonotype originates from a human donor in a cohort sampled during active COVID-19. The chain employs TRBV7-9 and TRBJ2-5, with 8 bases that match TRBD1. The sample consisted of peripheral blood. DNA for the CDR3: TGTGCCAGCAGCTTGGTAACAGGGGGTGGGGAGACCCAGTACTTC. It encodes CASSLVTGGGETQYF. Based on the CDR3 plus reference TRBV7-9 and TRBJ2-5, the full variable domain is DTGVSQNPRHKITKRGQNVTFRCDPISEHNRLYWYRQTLGQGPEFLTYFQNEAQLEKSRLLSDRFSAERPKGSFSTLEIQRTEQGDSAMYLCASSLVTGGGETQYFGPGTRLLVL.